The T cell receptor beta chain described here comes from a study of blood T cell repertoires in COVID-19. Study-level background: Samples came from the United States, Italy and Spain, spanning acute and convalescent COVID-19. In each case, the material was cDNA or gDNA derived from T cells, B-cell-depleted T cells, or PBMCs.

Per the original methods: Reference gene primer amplification gave estimated nucleated cell counts. Method: immunoSEQ multiplex PCR; TCRdb's copy keeps in-frame clones and lacks some. From that table come the V and J calls and clone size; the DNA was used to work out D and trimming. The data contain around 320,000 clones, nearly 90% of them singletons. The sample comprised PBMCs or T cells enriched from blood (not recorded which). The receptor comes from a woman between 50 and 59 years old who had been exposed to COVID-19.

The CDR3 nucleotides read TGTGCCTGGAGTGTATCCGAGTGGGGCAAAACGGGAAACACCATATATTTT. Its translation is CAWSVSEWGKTGNTIYF. This sequence joins TRBV30 and TRBJ1-3; the D gene is possibly TRBD1 (5 bases). The V end lost 0 bases, the J end lost 4 bases, and 19 bases lay between the germline ends. This CDR3 spans 17 amino acids. The germline V gene encodes CDR1 GTSNPN and CDR2 SVGIG (reference sequence).